This entry lists 26 T cell receptor beta chains sequenced from one sample in a study of breast tumors, draining lymph nodes, adjacent tissues. Samples came from axillary lymph nodes draining the breast cancer. TCRdb re-called the multiplex PCR reads with MiXCR, one entry per CDR3 protein. The table shows 200,000 to 250,000 distinct CDR3 sequences, with under 40% occurring only once. The material sequenced was axillary lymph node tissue. The receptors shown here come from a female donor with breast cancer. Some clones in this sample may be carry-over from other donors' samples.

The sample holds one count of this clonotype. J is TRBJ2-6 and V is TRBV7-2, with D hard to call. The germline gives CDR1 SGHTA, CDR2 FQGNSA. V shed 1 base and J shed 4 bases, with 11 bases lying between them. The CDR3 is made up of 16 amino acids. The DNA for the CDR3 is TGTGCCAGCAGCTTAGGAGCCTTTGCAGGGGCCAACGTCCTGACTTTC. Translation gives CASSLGAFAGANVLTF.

This clonotype was counted many times. The chain has TRBV7-9 and TRBJ2-7; the D is unclear. The V gene lost 5 bases and the J gene lost 5 bases, with 10 bases spanning the gap. Germline CDR1 reads SEHNR; CDR2 reads FQNEAQ (reference sequence). This CDR3 is 12 amino acids long. The CDR3 bases are TGTGCCAGCAGCCTCGATTTACACGAGCAGTACTTC. Amino acid sequence: CASSLDLHEQYF.

This clonotype came up once. V gene TRBV2 combines with J gene TRBJ2-7, with D tentatively TRBD2 (8 bases). The CDR3 contains 17 residues. With 6 bases removed from V and 6 bases from J, the gap between germline ends came to 27 bases. Per the germline V gene, CDR1 is SNHLY and CDR2 is FYNNEI. CDR3 nucleotide sequence: TGTGCCAGCAGAGCCCCAGGGGGAAGCGGGGGCATCAGCGAGCAGTACTTC. Its protein is CASRAPGGSGGISEQYF.

This clonotype was picked up many times. V gene TRBV19 combines with J gene TRBJ1-5; possibly TRBD1 for D (5 bases). In germline, CDR1 is LNHDA, CDR2 SQIVND (reference sequence). The CDR3 covers 13 residues. Between the trimmed V and J ends, which lost 9 bases and 3 bases, there was a span of 12 bases. The CDR3 DNA follows: TGTGCCAGCGAGTGGGGGAACAATCAGCCCCAGCATTTT. It yields the protein CASEWGNNQPQHF.

At least ten counts were recorded for this clonotype. J is TRBJ2-7 and V is TRBV19; TRBD1 agrees at 10 bases. This CDR3 is built from 14 residues. The ends lost 6 bases at V and 0 bases at J; junction bases unmatched: 2. Germline V gene data show CDR1 as LNHDA and CDR2 as SQIVND (reference sequence). In DNA, the CDR3 is TGTGCCAGTAGGGACAGGGGGAGCTCCTACGAGCAGTACTTC. It is translated as CASRDRGSSYEQYF.

A remark on this clonotype: The conserved phenylalanine or tryptophan normally closing the CDR3 is absent here, so this likely arose from a read error. The DNA is left out, because the CDR3 cannot be placed on it with certainty; the CDR3 is given as TCRdb lists it. The gene calls are TRBV4-1 and TRBJ1-6; no DNA check was done on the table's D call, TRBD1. Germline V gives CDR1 MGHRA, CDR2 YSYEKL. A total of 9 residues make up the CDR3, ends included. Here the CDR3 reads CASSQEERG.

This rearrangement joins TRBV6-2 or TRBV6-3 to TRBJ2-7, with 8 bases aligning to TRBD2. J was trimmed by 2 bases and V by 6 bases; bases with no gene match: 6. The length of the CDR3 is 14 residues. CDR1 MNHEY and CDR2 SVGEGT come from the germline V gene. The CDR3 DNA is TGTGCCAGCAGGAACGCGGGAGGAACCTACGAGCAGTACTTC. Translation: CASRNAGGTYEQYF.

In its sample, this clonotype was seen many times. This chain uses TRBV12-5 with TRBJ1-3; tentatively, D is TRBD1 (5 bases). The CDR3 spans 16 residues. With 3 bases removed from V and 0 bases from J, the gap between germline ends came to 12 bases. In germline, CDR1 is LGHNT, CDR2 FRNRAP. Here the CDR3 reads CASGFGGLTSGNTIYF. CDR3 nucleotide sequence: TGTGCTAGTGGTTTCGGGGGACTTACCTCTGGAAACACCATATATTTT. Drawing the rest from reference TRBV12-5 and TRBJ1-3, the complete variable domain is DARVTQTPRHKVTEMGQEVTMRCQPILGHNTVFWYRQTMMQGLELLAYFRNRAPLDDSGMPKDRFSAEMPDATLATLKIQPSEPRDSAVYFCASGFGGLTSGNTIYFGEGSWLTVV.

The chain has TRBV10-3 and TRBJ1-2; 7 nucleotides align to TRBD1. There are 16 residues in the CDR3. From germline, CDR1 is ENHRY and CDR2 SYGVKD. After removal of 7 bases from V and 12 bases from J, the junction contained 23 bases not matched to a gene. The CDR3 here is CAITPFRQGESSGNTF. CDR3 nucleotides: TGTGCCATCACCCCGTTTCGGCAGGGGGAAAGCTCTGGAAACACCTTC.

At least ten counts were recorded for this clonotype. The chain carries TRBV7-2 and TRBJ2-1; 11 bases align to TRBD2. There are 17 residues in the CDR3. Germline V CDR1 and CDR2: SGHTA, FQGNSA. V lost 4 bases to trimming and J lost 7 bases; unmatched junction nucleotides: 12. The CDR3 loop is CASSSTVAGGPFNEQFF. DNA for the CDR3: TGTGCCAGCAGCTCGACCGTAGCGGGAGGGCCTTTTAATGAGCAGTTCTTC.

On this clonotype itself: Relative to the germline gene, one junction end is altered; a read error may explain this. The chain couples TRBV29-1 to TRBJ1-6; 7 bases fit TRBD1. Germline V gives CDR1 SQVTM, CDR2 ANQGSEA. The CDR3 is 14 residues long. The chain's CDR3 is CSVEGQGGGSTLDF. In nucleotides, the CDR3 is TGCAGCGTTGAAGGGCAGGGGGGTGGTTCAACCCTCGACTTT. The whole variable domain, remainder taken from reference TRBV29-1 and TRBJ1-6, is SAVISQKPSRDICQRGTSLTIQCQVDSQVTMMFWYRQQPGQSLTLIATANQGSEATYESGFVIDKFPISRPNLTFSTLTVSNMSPEDSSIYLCSVEGQGGGSTLDFGNGTRLTVT.

This chain joins TRBV24-1 and TRBJ2-3; TRBD2 matches 8 bases. Per germline, CDR1 KGHDR and CDR2 SFDVKD. Losses at the gene ends were 3 bases for V and 11 bases for J; bases not matched to a gene: 15. This CDR3 is 16 amino acids long. The CDR3 is CATSDPGLGAYNEQYF. The CDR3 nucleotides are TGTGCCACCAGTGATCCGGGACTAGGGGCCTACAATGAGCAGTATTTT.

This clonotype occurred many times. The CDR3 protein is CAASGRDRGAKNIQYF. DNA of the CDR3: TGTGCCGCTTCTGGCCGGGACAGGGGGGCCAAAAACATTCAGTACTTC. The rearrangement uses TRBV15 and TRBJ2-4, with 11 nucleotides matching TRBD1. CDR3 length: 16 amino acids. The germline CDR1 and CDR2 sequences are LNHNV and YYDKDF (reference sequence). Trimming took 11 bases from V and 1 from J; bases not matched to a gene: 10.

As to this clonotype: Because the CDR3 is missing its conserved closing phenylalanine or tryptophan, this is likely a read error. It is unclear where the CDR3 begins or ends on the DNA, so no DNA is shown, and the CDR3 is as TCRdb lists it. V gene TRBV24-1 combines with J gene TRBJ1-1. Germline-derived CDR1 and CDR2 are KGHDR and SFDVKD. The CDR3 is 17 amino acids in total, end residues counted. CDR3 region: CATSAWVQGSMATPSVR.

The chain is built from TRBV5-4 and TRBJ2-6; unclear D gene. The CDR3 totals 14 residues. The germline V and J ends were trimmed by 1 base and 2 bases, with 4 bases remaining between them. Germline V gene data show CDR1 as SGHNT and CDR2 as YYREEE (reference sequence). CDR3: CASSLWTGANVLTF. The CDR3 bases are TGTGCCAGCAGCTTGTGGACTGGGGCCAACGTCCTGACTTTC.

This clonotype was observed at least ten times. V gene TRBV19 combines with J gene TRBJ2-2; D perhaps matches TRBD2 (5 bases). Germline CDR1 is LNHDA and CDR2 is SQIVND (reference sequence). V dropped 1 base and J dropped 3 bases, with 12 bases sitting between them. The CDR3 is 16 residues long. The CDR3 region has the DNA TGTGCCAGTAGTATAGGTGCGCGGGCAGACACCGGGGAGCTGTTTTTT. Translating it yields CASSIGARADTGELFF.

At least ten counts were recorded for this clonotype. At one end, the junction sequence differs from germline, possibly due to a read error. The V and J genes are TRBV19 and TRBJ2-3, with 9 bases fitting TRBD2. This CDR3 spans 14 amino acids. Germline V lookup: CDR1 LNHDA, CDR2 SQIVND (reference sequence). The CDR3 DNA reads as TGTGCCAGTAGGATAGCGGGAGTAGGAGATACGCAGTATTTT. Its translation is CASRIAGVGDTQYF. Filled out from reference TRBV19 and TRBJ2-3, the complete variable domain reads DGGITQSPKYLFRKEGQNVTLSCEQNLNHDAMYWYRQDPGQGLRLIYYSQIVNDFQKGDIAEGYSVSREKKESFPLTVTSAQKNPTAFYLCASRIAGVGDTQYFGPGTRLTVL.

As regards this clonotype: Mismatch with germline at one junction end may stem from a read error. The chain links TRBV9 to TRBJ2-1; 7 nucleotides align to TRBD2. The CDR3 totals 15 residues. Germline values: CDR1 SGDLS, CDR2 YYNGEE. The CDR3 sequence is CASSRSGETYNEPFF. CDR3 bases: TGTGCCAGCAGTCGAAGCGGGGAGACCTACAATGAGCCGTTCTTC. Combining the CDR3 with reference TRBV9 and TRBJ2-1 gives the whole variable domain DSGVTQTPKHLITATGQRVTLRCSPRSGDLSVYWYQQSLDQGLQFLIQYYNGEERAKGNILERFSAQQFPDLHSELNLSSLELGDSALYFCASSRSGETYNEPFFGPGTRLTVL.

A few counts support this clonotype. The V gene is TRBV5-6, the J gene TRBJ2-1; D unresolved. Trimming stripped 1 base from V and 6 bases from J, with 20 bases between. Germline lookup yields CDR1 SGHDT and CDR2 YYEEEE. The CDR3 length is 17 residues. The CDR3 DNA follows: TGTGCCAGCAGCTTGATTTCCTACTCAGTCAGGTCCAATGAGCAGTTCTTC. This encodes CASSLISYSVRSNEQFF.

The CDR3 reads CASSPTGTGPLTQYF. In nucleotides, the CDR3 is TGTGCCAGCAGCCCAACCGGGACAGGACCCCTTACGCAGTATTTT. The chain combines TRBV28 with TRBJ2-3, with TRBD1 matching over 8 bases. J lost 8 bases, V lost 6 bases, and 13 bases had no gene match. The V gene's germline CDR1 is MDHEN and CDR2 SYDVKM. The CDR3 spans 15 residues.

The CDR3 nucleotides read TGTGCCAGCAGTCCCCGTCACAGGGATTCCTCTGGAAACACCATATATTTT. Amino acid sequence: CASSPRHRDSSGNTIYF. The chain couples TRBV2 to TRBJ1-3, with D tentatively TRBD1 (6 bases). In germline, CDR1 is SNHLY, CDR2 FYNNEI. V was cut by 5 bases and J by 0 bases, with 17 bases left in between. The CDR3 length is 17 residues.

The chain links TRBV7-2 to TRBJ2-3; 10 nucleotides agree with TRBD2. Germline loops: CDR1 SGHTA, CDR2 FQGNSA. V was clipped by 3 bases and J by 3 bases; unmatched bases: 3. CDR3 length: 15 amino acids. This CDR3 reads CASSFSSGSTDTQYF. DNA for the CDR3: TGTGCCAGCAGCTTCTCTAGCGGGAGTACAGATACGCAGTATTTT.

This clonotype was recorded many times. The chain couples TRBV7-2 to TRBJ2-5; 10 bases fit TRBD2. Germline V gene sequence: CDR1 SGHTA, CDR2 FQGNSA. The V gene end was trimmed by 1 base and the J gene end by 2 bases; junction bases not matched to a gene: 4. CDR3 size: 16 residues. CDR3 sequence (DNA): TGTGCCAGCAGCTTAGTTTCTAGCGGGAGTCAAGAGACCCAGTACTTC. This translates into CASSLVSSGSQETQYF.

The genes are TRBV9 and TRBJ2-1; 8 bases fit TRBD2. After removal of 4 bases from V and 10 bases from J, the junction contained 13 bases not matched to a gene. Germline V gene sequence: CDR1 SGDLS, CDR2 YYNGEE. This CDR3 spans 15 amino acids. The CDR3 here is CASSFSGAYTGEQFF. As DNA, the CDR3 is TGTGCCAGCAGCTTTAGCGGGGCCTACACCGGGGAGCAGTTCTTC. Full variable domain (outside the CDR3, taken from reference TRBV9 and TRBJ2-1): DSGVTQTPKHLITATGQRVTLRCSPRSGDLSVYWYQQSLDQGLQFLIQYYNGEERAKGNILERFSAQQFPDLHSELNLSSLELGDSALYFCASSFSGAYTGEQFFGPGTRLTVL.

This clonotype occurred a few times. The V and J genes are TRBV15 and TRBJ1-5; D remains unclear. Trimming cost V 3 bases and J 3 bases, with 15 bases left between them. In germline, CDR1 is LNHNV, CDR2 YYDKDF (reference sequence). The CDR3 has 16 amino acids. The CDR3 region is CATSSTHRAINQPQHF. CDR3 DNA sequence: TGTGCCACCAGCAGCACGCACCGGGCCATCAATCAGCCCCAGCATTTT.

This clonotype has just a few counts. The V gene is TRBV6-2 or TRBV6-3, the J gene TRBJ2-3; D remains ambiguous. The CDR3 is 14 residues long. Germline V gene sequence: CDR1 MNHEY, CDR2 SVGEGT. The V and J ends lost 0 bases and 3 bases respectively, with 7 bases between them. The CDR3 nucleotides read TGTGCCAGCAGTTACTCGGGTCAGACAGATACGCAGTATTTT. Amino acids: CASSYSGQTDTQYF.